This T cell receptor beta chain is drawn from a study of early T cells in non-severe SARS-CoV-2 infection. Across the study: The input, bulk RNA from unsorted whole blood, was sequenced, and chains were unpaired. Study results and caveats: Anti-spike CD8 specificities were favored by VDJdb matching, whose results missed private and CD4 specificities.

In this sample, this clonotype turned up a few times. Its specificity is not known. The library protocol tagged individual cDNA molecules with unique molecular identifiers. MiXCR was run by TCRdb on the 5' RACE reads, yielding one entry per CDR3 protein. Here the sample spans approximately 77,000 distinct CDR3 sequences, about 12% being singletons. CDR3 length: 15 amino acids. V shed 5 bases and J 0 bases; nucleotides not matched to a gene: 4. Germline V lookup: CDR1 LNHDA, CDR2 SQIVND (reference sequence). V and J are TRBV19 and TRBJ1-5, with 7 bases lining up with TRBD1. This receptor was identified in an adult who was a healthcare worker with PCR-confirmed SARS-CoV-2 infection or an uninfected control (not recorded which). The source material was whole blood. The DNA for the CDR3 is TGTGCCAGTAGTCTGGACAGGTATAGCAATCAGCCCCAGCATTTT. This codes for CASSLDRYSNQPQHF.